This T cell receptor beta chain comes out of a study of CD8 T cells in Susac syndrome. High-throughput TCR beta sequencing covered peripheral CD8+ and CD4+ T cells. Germline CDR1 is SEHNR and CDR2 is FQNEAQ (reference sequence). The CDR3 is made up of 18 amino acids. V lost 5 bases to trimming and J lost 6 bases; unmatched junction nucleotides: 12. An input of about 0.5 to 1 ug of RNA was subjected to reverse transcription using random hexamers. TCRdb fed the immunoSEQ multiplex PCR reads into MiXCR, producing one record per CDR3 protein. The sample yields roughly 80,000 distinct CDR3 sequences, just under 95% seen once.

The receptor's source is a human donor in good health. Source material: CD8+ T cells from PBMCs. The rearrangement uses TRBV7-9 and TRBJ2-1; 14 bases match TRBD2. CDR3 sequence (DNA): TGTGCCAGCAGCGGGCTATGGACTAGCGGGAGGACAAGCAATGAGCAGTTCTTC. Its translation is CASSGLWTSGRTSNEQFF.